This T cell receptor (beta chain) comes out of a study of blood T cell repertoires in COVID-19 (dated by TCRdb to 2018 to 2021). Describing the broader study: Samples covering the acute and convalescent phases of COVID-19 were provided by collaborators in the United States, Italy and Spain. The material from the prospective study consisted of cDNA or gDNA derived from T cells, B-cell-depleted T cells, or PBMCs. Subjects who had been exposed to COVID-19, were actively infected with it, or had recovered from it provided the deeply sampled blood TCRbeta repertoires that made up the dataset. The repertoires were released in a freely available public database intended as a resource for research on the immune response to SARS-CoV-2. Samples were obtained from the ongoing ImmuneRACE study (first 160 participants) and from 950 to 1,500 subjects provided by 6 global collaborators. The sample metadata nearly always contained a de-identified subject ID, COVID-19 status, age in years and sex. Where available, HLA class I and class II types were taken from metadata supplied by the sample provider and were not determined by assay-based typing.

The immunoSEQ Assay, a bias-controlled multiplex PCR, was used to amplify TCRbeta CDR3 regions from genomic DNA. As for the authors' bioinformatics: The number of nucleated cells in each sample was estimated from the amplification of reference gene primers within the assay. To quantify the absolute abundance of each unique TCRbeta CDR3 rearrangement, sequence reads were collapsed and filtered. For each sample, productive Simpson clonality was calculated by taking the square root of Simpson's diversity index across productive rearrangements. TCRdb carries this immuneACCESS record with in-frame sequences only. Its versions omit some clonotypes, under half of them owing to an unresolved V gene in the studies checked, with the rest unexplained. That table supplies the V and J calls and clone size; D and trimming were determined from the DNA. Within this sample are approximately 300,000 clones, with roughly 89% of them counted one time only. Around 4.5% of the sample is held by the ten biggest clonotypes.

Details on this clone: The antigen it recognizes is unknown. No much larger clonotype is one base removed from it; base qualities were not supplied.

What the work shows at the level of the full study, not this receptor alone: Clinical and demographic metadata were provided uncurated, with the amount varying by source and participant.

The germline V and J ends show losses of 3 bases and 1 base respectively, and no gene match explains 6 bases of the junction. The germline V gene sets CDR1 to SGHRS and CDR2 to YFSETQ. The CDR3 starts with the cysteine, ends with the phenylalanine, and has 15 residues. Kept here is only the CDR3 DNA, which spans 45 bases and is read in frame from base 1. Participants in the prospective study were enrolled through a virtual design, were aged about 18 to 90 years, and lived in fewer than 30 United States geographic areas. In the prospective study, cohorts were assigned on the basis of participant-reported clinical history obtained from a screening survey and a study questionnaire. In the prospective study, mobile phlebotomists collected whole blood, serum and a nasopharyngeal or oropharyngeal swab from each participant. Prospective study participants could optionally give additional blood draws and questionnaires over a 2-month period. Before DNA extraction, prospective study blood samples were shipped either frozen or at room temperature.

Sequenced material: PBMCs or T cells enriched from blood (not recorded which). This TCR was sampled from a woman between 18 and 29 years old with acute COVID-19. The rearranged chain carries TRBV5-1 and TRBJ1-1, and 7 junctional nucleotides match TRBD1. The nucleotide sequence reads TGCGCCAGCAGCTCCAGGACAGGCCCGAACACTGAAGCTTTCTTT. The resulting protein is CASSSRTGPNTEAFF. Where the CDR3 stops, the reference TRBV5-1 and TRBJ1-1 genes take over; the full variable domain is KAGVTQTPRYLIKTRGQQVTLSCSPISGHRSVSWYQQTPGQGLQFLFEYFSETQRNKGNFPGRFSGRQFSNSRSEMNVSTLELGDSALYLCASSSRTGPNTEAFFGQGTRLTVV.